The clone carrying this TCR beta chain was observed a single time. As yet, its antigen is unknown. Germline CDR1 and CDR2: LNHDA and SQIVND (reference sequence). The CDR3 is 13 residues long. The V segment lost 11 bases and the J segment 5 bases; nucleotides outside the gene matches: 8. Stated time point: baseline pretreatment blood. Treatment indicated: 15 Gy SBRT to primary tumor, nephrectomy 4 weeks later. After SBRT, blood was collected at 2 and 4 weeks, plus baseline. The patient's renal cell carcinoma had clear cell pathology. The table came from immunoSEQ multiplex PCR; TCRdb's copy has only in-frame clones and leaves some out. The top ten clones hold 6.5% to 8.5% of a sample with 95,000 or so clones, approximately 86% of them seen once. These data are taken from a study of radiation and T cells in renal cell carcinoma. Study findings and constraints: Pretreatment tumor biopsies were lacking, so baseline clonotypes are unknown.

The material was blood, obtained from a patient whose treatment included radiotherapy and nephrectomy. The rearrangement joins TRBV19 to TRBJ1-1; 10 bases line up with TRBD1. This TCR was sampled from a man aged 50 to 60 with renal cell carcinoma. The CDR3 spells CASQDRGWTEAFF. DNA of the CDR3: TGTGCCTCCCAGGACAGGGGGTGGACTGAAGCTTTCTTT.